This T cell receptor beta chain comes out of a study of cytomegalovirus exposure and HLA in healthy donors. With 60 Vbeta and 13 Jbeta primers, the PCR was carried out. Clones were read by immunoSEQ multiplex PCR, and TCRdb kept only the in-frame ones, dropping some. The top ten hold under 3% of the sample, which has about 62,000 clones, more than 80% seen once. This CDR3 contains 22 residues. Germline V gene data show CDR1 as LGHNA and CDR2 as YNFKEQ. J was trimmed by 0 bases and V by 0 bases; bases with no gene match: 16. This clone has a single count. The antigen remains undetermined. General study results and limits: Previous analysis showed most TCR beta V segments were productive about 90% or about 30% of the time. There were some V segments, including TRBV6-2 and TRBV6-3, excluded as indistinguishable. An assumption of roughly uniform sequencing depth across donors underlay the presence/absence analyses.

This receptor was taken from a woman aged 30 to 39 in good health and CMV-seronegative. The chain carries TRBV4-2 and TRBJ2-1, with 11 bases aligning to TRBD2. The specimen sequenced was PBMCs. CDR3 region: CASSQDPPFTSGGLSSYNEQFF. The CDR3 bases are TGTGCCAGCAGCCAAGATCCCCCCTTTACTAGCGGGGGCCTCAGCTCCTACAATGAGCAGTTCTTC.